A single sample gave rise to the 21 T cell receptor beta chains below, sequenced in a study of Ad26.COV2.S vaccination and SARS-CoV-2 variants (dated by TCRdb to the early 2020s). The sample's treatment or condition label, decoded: approximately 18 received Ad26.COV2.S at low or high dose, single or two shots; roughly five received placebo; per-sample allocation not given. Repertoires of vaccine and placebo recipients were sequenced from samples taken on day 63 after the first injection. The library was obtained by the immunoSEQ multiplex PCR assay. TCRdb's version of the immuneACCESS table is confined to in-frame rearrangements and falls short of the full clone set. An unresolved V gene accounts for under half of the shortfall where checked; the remainder is of unknown origin. Present in this sample are a few hundred thousand clones, about 92% of which were seen just once. Of the sample, approximately 1.7% is held by the ten largest clones.

This specimen consisted of peripheral blood, obtained in a trial of Ad26.COV2.S vaccine versus placebo. Receptor source: a person aged 18-60 years who received the Ad26.COV2.S COVID-19 vaccine or a placebo.

Note on this clone: An end of the junction does not agree with germline; a read error may underlie this. The chain employs TRBV10-3 and TRBJ2-3, with 8 bases matching TRBD2. The CDR3 is 15 amino acids. Germline-derived CDR1 and CDR2 are ENHRY and SYGVKD. The DNA for the CDR3 is TGTGCCATCGGTGAGCGGGGGACCAGCACAGATACGCAGTATTTT. This encodes CAIGERGTSTDTQYF.

This clone has a handful of counts. The rearrangement uses TRBV5-4 and TRBJ1-3; D not certain. The CDR3 extends over 15 amino acids. The germline CDR1 and CDR2 sequences are SGHNT and YYREEE (reference sequence). The V end lost 0 bases, the J end lost 0 bases, and 7 bases lay between the germline ends. The CDR3 DNA follows: TGTGCCAGCAGCTTGGACACTAGCTCTGGAAACACCATATATTTT. It is translated as CASSLDTSSGNTIYF.

This chain links TRBV7-2 with TRBJ2-3, with D uncertain. This CDR3 has 15 residues. V shed 1 base and J shed 2 bases, with 10 bases lying between them. Germline loops: CDR1 SGHTA, CDR2 FQGNSA. CDR3 residues: CASSLVLGTTDTQYF. The CDR3 nucleotides read TGTGCCAGCAGCTTAGTTCTTGGAACCACAGATACGCAGTATTTT.

The CDR3 is CASSQERGPTDTGELFF. The CDR3 region has the DNA TGCGCCAGCAGCCAAGAGCGGGGGCCTACCGATACCGGGGAGCTGTTTTTT. The V gene is TRBV4-1, the J gene TRBJ2-2; tentative D call: TRBD2 (7 bases). Germline V CDR1 and CDR2: MGHRA, YSYEKL. The CDR3 loop spans 17 amino acids. V lost 0 bases, J lost 5 bases, and 16 bases lay in between.

This sequence joins TRBV12-5 and TRBJ2-7, with D possibly TRBD1 on 5 matching bases. Deletions cut 1 base from V and 2 bases from J, with 9 bases between. This CDR3 region has 14 residues. The V gene's germline CDR1 is LGHNT and CDR2 FRNRAP. In DNA form, the CDR3 reads TGTGCTAGTGGTTTGGCGACAGATCCCTACGAGCAGTACTTC. Protein sequence: CASGLATDPYEQYF.

The rearrangement joins TRBV9 to TRBJ2-5; D remains unclear. V was cut by 0 bases and J by 4 bases, with 10 bases left in between. The CDR3 loop spans 14 amino acids. Germline-derived CDR1 and CDR2 are SGDLS and YYNGEE. CDR3 sequence: CASSVEPLGETQYF. Here the CDR3 DNA reads TGTGCCAGCAGCGTAGAACCCCTGGGAGAGACCCAGTACTTC. Looking up the rest from reference TRBV9 and TRBJ2-5 gives the full variable domain: DSGVTQTPKHLITATGQRVTLRCSPRSGDLSVYWYQQSLDQGLQFLIQYYNGEERAKGNILERFSAQQFPDLHSELNLSSLELGDSALYFCASSVEPLGETQYFGPGTRLLVL.

The J gene is TRBJ2-3, the V gene TRBV24-1, with TRBD1 matching 8 bases. The CDR3 runs 16 residues. Germline loops: CDR1 KGHDR, CDR2 SFDVKD. V was pared by 5 bases and J by 1 base, with 7 bases of the junction left unmatched. The CDR3 DNA reads TGTGCCACCAGTGGCCCCGGGACAGGACGCACAGATACGCAGTATTTT. It encodes CATSGPGTGRTDTQYF.

The rearrangement uses TRBV5-4 and TRBJ1-6; D unresolved. The CDR3 runs to 14 residues. Per germline, CDR1 SGHNT and CDR2 YYREEE (reference sequence). With 0 bases removed from V and 7 bases from J, the gap between germline ends came to 8 bases. CDR3 region: CASSLAAMNSPLHF. For the CDR3, the DNA is TGTGCCAGCAGCTTGGCAGCGATGAATTCACCCCTCCACTTT.

V gene TRBV9 combines with J gene TRBJ2-3, with 13 bases identical to TRBD2. Germline CDR1 SGDLS, CDR2 YYNGEE. J was trimmed by 4 bases and V by 3 bases; bases with no gene match: 2. This CDR3 comprises 15 residues. The CDR3 region has the DNA TGTGCCAGCAGCGGGGGGACTAGCGGGGCAGATACGCAGTATTTT. It codes for CASSGGTSGADTQYF.

The chain carries TRBV5-1 and TRBJ2-1, with 9 bases that match TRBD2. Germline V lookup: CDR1 SGHRS, CDR2 YFSETQ. With 0 bases clipped from V and 5 bases from J, the junction kept 9 bases outside the gene matches. This CDR3 comprises 17 residues. CDR3 bases: TGCGCCAGCAGCTTGGCCCCGACGCGGGGGGGAAACAATGAGCAGTTCTTC. Translated, it gives CASSLAPTRGGNNEQFF. Supplemented by reference TRBV5-1 and TRBJ2-1, the full variable domain reads KAGVTQTPRYLIKTRGQQVTLSCSPISGHRSVSWYQQTPGQGLQFLFEYFSETQRNKGNFPGRFSGRQFSNSRSEMNVSTLELGDSALYLCASSLAPTRGGNNEQFFGPGTRLTVL.

The chain recombines TRBV7-6 with TRBJ2-5; 10 bases are shared with TRBD1. The junction had 15 bases not matched to a gene; V was cut back by 5 bases and J by 3 bases. Germline values: CDR1 SGHVS, CDR2 FNYEAQ. The CDR3 runs to 18 residues. CDR3 in amino acids: CASSDMPPGQGRKETQYF. The CDR3 region has the DNA TGTGCCAGCAGCGATATGCCCCCGGGACAGGGGCGCAAAGAGACCCAGTACTTC.

This chain connects TRBV19 to TRBJ1-6; TRBD1 aligns across 9 bases. Trimming took 8 bases from V and 7 from J; bases not matched to a gene: 12. In germline, CDR1 is LNHDA, CDR2 SQIVND (reference sequence). The CDR3 spans 16 residues. The chain's CDR3 is CASLTGGTLSNSPLHF. CDR3 sequence (DNA): TGTGCCAGTTTGACAGGGGGAACCTTAAGCAATTCACCCCTCCACTTT.

This clone has only a few counts. The chain carries TRBV6-2 or TRBV6-3 and TRBJ2-1; D not certain. The ends were cut back, 0 bases at V and 5 bases at J, with 11 bases in the middle. CDR1 MNHEY and CDR2 SVGEGT come from the germline V gene. The CDR3 extends over 15 amino acids. The CDR3 DNA is TGTGCCAGCAGTTACTCTTTTGGCAGACACAATGAGCAGTTCTTC. The encoded protein is CASSYSFGRHNEQFF.

The rearrangement uses TRBV7-9 and TRBJ2-5; a weak D match, TRBD1 (6 bases). The CDR3 spans 14 residues. The V gene's germline CDR1 is SEHNR and CDR2 FQNEAQ (reference sequence). The V and J ends lost 5 bases and 1 base respectively, with 11 bases between them. Here the CDR3 DNA reads TGTGCCAGCAGCCCCCTGGGGGCCCAAGAGACCCAGTACTTC. Amino acids: CASSPLGAQETQYF.

Concerning this clone: The same CDR3 also results from other DNA sequences found in this sample. This chain joins TRBV27 and TRBJ2-7, with D maybe TRBD1 (5 bases). The CDR3 contains 13 residues. Germline values: CDR1 MNHEY, CDR2 SMNVEV (reference sequence). V lost 2 bases, J lost 1 base, and 6 bases lay in between. In DNA, the CDR3 is TGTGCCAGCAGTTTAGGACAATCCTACGAGCAGTACTTC. Amino acid sequence: CASSLGQSYEQYF.

Concerning this clone itself: Other nucleotide sequences in the sample specify the same CDR3. V is TRBV18 and J is TRBJ1-1; 7 bases fit TRBD1. J was trimmed by 0 bases and V by 3 bases; bases with no gene match: 1. The CDR3 has 14 residues. Germline V gives CDR1 KGHSH, CDR2 LQKENI. Here the CDR3 reads CASSPGQLNTEAFF. CDR3 coding DNA: TGTGCCAGCTCACCGGGACAGTTGAACACTGAAGCTTTCTTT.

J is TRBJ2-7 and V is TRBV7-9, with D tentatively TRBD1 or TRBD2 (5 bases each). This CDR3 is built from 12 residues. Germline V gene data show CDR1 as SEHNR and CDR2 as FQNEAQ (reference sequence). V was clipped by 8 bases and J by 4 bases, with 12 bases between them. The CDR3 nucleotides read TGTGCCAGCGGGGACGGATGGTACGAGCAGTACTTC. Protein product: CASGDGWYEQYF.

This CDR3 is CSGTATNEKLFF. CDR3 sequence (DNA): TGCAGCGGAACGGCAACTAATGAAAAACTGTTTTTT. The V and J genes are TRBV29-1 and TRBJ1-4; D is uncertain. Trimming cost V 7 bases and J 0 bases, with 6 bases left between them. Germline V lookup: CDR1 SQVTM, CDR2 ANQGSEA. The CDR3 is made up of 12 amino acids. Variable domain in full (rest from reference TRBV29-1 and TRBJ1-4): SAVISQKPSRDICQRGTSLTIQCQVDSQVTMMFWYRQQPGQSLTLIATANQGSEATYESGFVIDKFPISRPNLTFSTLTVSNMSPEDSSIYLCSGTATNEKLFFGSGTQLSVL.

The V call is TRBV9, the J call TRBJ2-3, with TRBD2 matching over 15 bases. CDR1 is SGDLS, CDR2 YYNGEE, per germline. There are 17 residues in the CDR3. J gave up 5 bases and V 1 base, and 5 bases lay outside the gene matches. The CDR3 sequence: CASSVRTSGGERDTQYF. In DNA form, the CDR3 reads TGTGCCAGCAGCGTAAGGACTAGCGGGGGGGAACGAGATACGCAGTATTTT.

CDR3 region: CASSPGPLAKNIQYF. CDR3 coding DNA: TGCGCCAGCAGCCCGGGACCGCTAGCCAAAAACATTCAGTACTTC. J is TRBJ2-4 and V is TRBV4-3; D tentatively reads TRBD1 or TRBD2 (5 bases each). Germline CDR1 LGHNA, CDR2 YSLEER. Trimming took 4 bases from V and 0 from J, leaving 10 bases between them. The CDR3 consists of 15 residues.

CDR3 sequence reads: CASSISAGHLGEQFF. CDR3 coding DNA: TGTGCCAGCTCCATATCGGCGGGACATCTGGGTGAGCAGTTCTTC. V usage is TRBV28 and J usage is TRBJ2-1; D is perhaps TRBD1 or TRBD2 (6 bases each). This CDR3 has 15 amino acids. Trimming shortened V by 8 bases and J by 9 bases, and 23 bases separated the two germline ends. Germline values: CDR1 MDHEN, CDR2 SYDVKM.